The 4 T cell receptor beta chains in this list originate from one sample, sequenced in a study of tumor and adjacent non-tumor tissue in lung cancer. RNA was extracted from bulk tissue without any cell sorting. A modified ARM-PCR protocol with three rounds of nested PCR amplified TCRbeta. TCRdb reprocessed the multiplex PCR reads via MiXCR and lists one record per CDR3 protein. The sample has under 250,000 distinct CDR3 sequences, 71% seen once. Material: lung tumor tissue. Every receptor here comes from a man in his sixties with non-small cell lung cancer.

There are a few counts of this clonotype. This rearrangement joins TRBV7-9 to TRBJ2-1; 11 bases line up with TRBD2. V lost 3 bases and J lost 3; bases outside the gene matches: 4. CDR3 length: 16 amino acids. Germline lookup yields CDR1 SEHNR and CDR2 FQNEAQ (reference sequence). The CDR3 nucleotides read TGTGCCAGCAGCTTCCGGCTAGCGGGAGGCTACAATGAGCAGTTCTTC. Amino acid sequence: CASSFRLAGGYNEQFF.

Comment on this clonotype: This may stem from a read error, because a much larger clone lies one nucleotide away. This chain connects TRBV20-1 to TRBJ1-4; D ambiguous. Germline V gives CDR1 DFQATT, CDR2 SNEGSKA (reference sequence). There are 13 residues in the CDR3. In DNA, the CDR3 is TGCTGTGCTAGTCTTGGTCCTAATGAAAAACTGTTTTTT. This translates into CCASLGPNEKLFF.

Concerning this clonotype itself: Just one base apart from a much larger clone, this may be a read error. The chain has TRBV30 and TRBJ1-1, with D tentatively TRBD1 (6 bases). The germline CDR1 and CDR2 sequences are GTSNPN and SVGIG (reference sequence). The CDR3 length is 13 residues. The V end was cut by 4 bases, the J end by 3 bases, with 12 bases between. This CDR3 reads CAWIRGAHTEAFF. CDR3 nucleotide sequence: TGTGCCTGGATTCGGGGGGCGCACACTGAAGCTTTCTTT.

About this clonotype itself: Being one base from a much bigger clone, this may be a read error. CDR3 in amino acids: CCASRDEQFF. In DNA, the CDR3 is TGCTGTGCTAGCCGCGATGAGCAGTTCTTC. The chain couples TRBV20-1 to TRBJ2-1, with a possible D match to TRBD2 (5 bases). This CDR3 comprises 10 residues. CDR1 DFQATT and CDR2 SNEGSKA come from the germline V gene (reference sequence).